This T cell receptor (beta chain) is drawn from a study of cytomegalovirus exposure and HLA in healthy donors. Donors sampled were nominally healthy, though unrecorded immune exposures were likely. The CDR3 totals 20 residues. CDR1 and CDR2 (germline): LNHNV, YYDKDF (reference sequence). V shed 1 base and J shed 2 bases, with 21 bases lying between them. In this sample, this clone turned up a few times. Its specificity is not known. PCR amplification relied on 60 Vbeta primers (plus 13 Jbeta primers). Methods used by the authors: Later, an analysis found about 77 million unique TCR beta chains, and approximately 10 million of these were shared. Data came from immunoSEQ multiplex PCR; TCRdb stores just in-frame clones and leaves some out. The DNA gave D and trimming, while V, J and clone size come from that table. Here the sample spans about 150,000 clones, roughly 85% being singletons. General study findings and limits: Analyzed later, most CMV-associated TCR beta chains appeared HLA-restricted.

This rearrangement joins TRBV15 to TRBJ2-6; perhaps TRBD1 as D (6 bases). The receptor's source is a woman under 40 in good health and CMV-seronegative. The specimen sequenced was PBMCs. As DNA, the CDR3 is TGTGCCACCAGCAGAGCCCGGGACACAAATGCTCCTCCTGGGGCCAACGTCCTGACTTTC. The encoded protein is CATSRARDTNAPPGANVLTF. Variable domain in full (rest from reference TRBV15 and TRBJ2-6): DAMVIQNPRYQVTQFGKPVTLSCSQTLNHNVMYWYQQKSSQAPKLLFHYYDKDFNNEADTPDNFQSRRPNTSFCFLDIRSPGLGDTAMYLCATSRARDTNAPPGANVLTFGAGSRLTVL.